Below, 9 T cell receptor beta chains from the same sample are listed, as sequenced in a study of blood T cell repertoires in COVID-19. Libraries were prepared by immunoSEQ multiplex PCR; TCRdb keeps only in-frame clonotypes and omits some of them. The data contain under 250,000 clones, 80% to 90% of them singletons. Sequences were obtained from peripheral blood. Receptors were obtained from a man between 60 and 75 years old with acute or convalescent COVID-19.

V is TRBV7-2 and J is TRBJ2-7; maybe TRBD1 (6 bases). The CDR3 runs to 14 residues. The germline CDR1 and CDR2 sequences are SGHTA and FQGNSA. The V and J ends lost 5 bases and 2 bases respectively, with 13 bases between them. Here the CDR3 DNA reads TGTGCCAGCAGCCTGACCAGGGGACCCTACGAGCAGTACTTC. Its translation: CASSLTRGPYEQYF.

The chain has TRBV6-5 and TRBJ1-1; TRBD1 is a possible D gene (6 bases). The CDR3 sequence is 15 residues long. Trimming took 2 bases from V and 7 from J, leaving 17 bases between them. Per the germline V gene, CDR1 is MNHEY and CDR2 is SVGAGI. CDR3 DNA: TGTGCCAGCAGTTACAGCGCAGGGGCGCAACGTGAAGCTTTCTTT. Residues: CASSYSAGAQREAFF.

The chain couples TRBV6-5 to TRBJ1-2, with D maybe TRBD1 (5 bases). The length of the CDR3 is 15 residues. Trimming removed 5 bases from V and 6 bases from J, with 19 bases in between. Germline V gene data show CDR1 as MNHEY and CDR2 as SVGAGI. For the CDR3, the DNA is TGTGCCAGCAGTCCACCCCGGGGGACCCACCATGGCTACACCTTC. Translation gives CASSPPRGTHHGYTF.

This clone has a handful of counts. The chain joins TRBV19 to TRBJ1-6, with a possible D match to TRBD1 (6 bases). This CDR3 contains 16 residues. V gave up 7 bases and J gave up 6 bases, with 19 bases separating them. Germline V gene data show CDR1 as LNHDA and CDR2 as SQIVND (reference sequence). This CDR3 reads CASNPTTGETNSPLHF. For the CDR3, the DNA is TGTGCCAGTAATCCCACGACAGGAGAGACTAATTCACCCCTCCACTTT.

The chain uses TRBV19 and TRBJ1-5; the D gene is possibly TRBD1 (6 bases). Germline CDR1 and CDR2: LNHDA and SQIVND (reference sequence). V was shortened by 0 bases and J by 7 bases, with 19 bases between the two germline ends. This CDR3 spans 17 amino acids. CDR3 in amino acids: CASSIEGSRGAEQPQHF. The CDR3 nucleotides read TGTGCCAGTAGTATAGAGGGTTCCAGGGGAGCGGAACAGCCCCAGCATTTT.

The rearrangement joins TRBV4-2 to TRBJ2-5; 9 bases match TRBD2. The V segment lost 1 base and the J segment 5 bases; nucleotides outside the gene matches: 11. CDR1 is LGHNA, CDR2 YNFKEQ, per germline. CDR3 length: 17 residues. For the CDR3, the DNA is TGTGCCAGCAGCCAAGGGGTTAGCGGGAGTGGAGGGGAGACCCAGTACTTC. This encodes CASSQGVSGSGGETQYF.

CDR3 amino acids: CATSDPGRGETQYF. The CDR3 nucleotides read TGTGCCACCAGTGACCCCGGACGCGGGGAGACCCAGTACTTC. This rearrangement joins TRBV24-1 to TRBJ2-5, with D possibly being TRBD2 (5 bases). CDR1 KGHDR and CDR2 SFDVKD come from the germline V gene. The CDR3 runs 14 residues. V gave up 4 bases and J gave up 5 bases, with 13 bases separating them.

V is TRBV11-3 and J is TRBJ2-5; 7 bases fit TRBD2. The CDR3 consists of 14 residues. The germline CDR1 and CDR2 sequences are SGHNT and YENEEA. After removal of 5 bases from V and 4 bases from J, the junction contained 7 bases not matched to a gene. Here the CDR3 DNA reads TGTGCCAGCAGCCCGGGGGGAGCGGGAGAGACCCAGTACTTC. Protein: CASSPGGAGETQYF.

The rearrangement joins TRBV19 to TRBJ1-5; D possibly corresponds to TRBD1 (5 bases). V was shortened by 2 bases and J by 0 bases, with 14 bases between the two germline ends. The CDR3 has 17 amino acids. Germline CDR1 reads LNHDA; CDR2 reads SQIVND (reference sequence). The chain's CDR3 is CASSISTQGSSNQPQHF. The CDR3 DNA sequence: TGTGCCAGTAGTATAAGTACGCAGGGCAGTAGCAATCAGCCCCAGCATTTT.